This T cell receptor beta chain appears in the sequencing data of a study of shared clonotypes between healthy human individuals. The CDR3 runs 12 residues. Germline CDR1 and CDR2: SNHLY and FYNNEI. V lost 6 bases and J 1 base, leaving 4 bases between the germline ends. Naive-designated CD8 cells lacked CD45RO, were positively enriched for CCR7, and omitted terminally differentiated effector memory CD45RA+ cells. Here immunoSEQ multiplex PCR was the method, and the copy in TCRdb shows in-frame clones only, minus some. The table lists about 2 million clones, approximately 94% of them singletons. This clonotype originated in a man aged 18 to 35 in good health. V gene TRBV2 combines with J gene TRBJ2-1; the D is unclear. Material for sequencing was naive CD8+ T cells sorted from blood. This CDR3 reads CASSESYNEQFF. In DNA form, the CDR3 reads TGTGCCAGCAGCGAATCCTACAATGAGCAGTTCTTC.